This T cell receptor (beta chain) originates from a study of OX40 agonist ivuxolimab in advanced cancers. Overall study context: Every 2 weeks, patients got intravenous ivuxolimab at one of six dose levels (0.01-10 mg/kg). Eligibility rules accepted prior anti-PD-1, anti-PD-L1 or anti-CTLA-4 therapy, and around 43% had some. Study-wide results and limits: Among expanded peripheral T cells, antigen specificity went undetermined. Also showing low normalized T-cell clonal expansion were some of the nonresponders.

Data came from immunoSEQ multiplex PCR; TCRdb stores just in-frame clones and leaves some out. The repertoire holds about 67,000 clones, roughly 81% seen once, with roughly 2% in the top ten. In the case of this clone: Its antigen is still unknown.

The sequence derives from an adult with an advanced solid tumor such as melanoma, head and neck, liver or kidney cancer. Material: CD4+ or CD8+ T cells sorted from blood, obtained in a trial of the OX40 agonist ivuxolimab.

CDR3 region: CASSWGQGNQPQHF. The CDR3 coding sequence is TGTGCCAGTAGTTGGGGACAGGGCAATCAGCCCCAGCATTTT. The chain uses TRBV19 and TRBJ1-5; 8 bases line up with TRBD1. J gave up 2 bases and V 5 bases, and 2 bases lay outside the gene matches. The CDR3 is made up of 14 amino acids. Germline V gives CDR1 LNHDA, CDR2 SQIVND (reference sequence).